This TCR beta chain derives from a study of blood T cells in healthy people across ages. There are 15 residues in the CDR3. Germline trimming cut 7 bases from V and 1 base from J; bases unmatched to any gene: 10. The germline CDR1 and CDR2 sequences are MDHEN and SYDVKM. A second PCR of 7 to 11 cycles used a sample-barcoded 5' primer and a J-beta primer mix. TCRdb analysed the 5' RACE reads with MiXCR anew, one entry per CDR3 protein. The top ten hold 23% of the sample, which has some 1,800,000 distinct CDR3 sequences, 35% to 50% seen once. The source of this sequence is a human donor in good health. The chain joins TRBV28 to TRBJ2-7, with 7 bases identical to TRBD1. Sequencing used blood. CDR3 DNA: TGTGCCAGCACCCGAGGGGACAGACAATCCTACGAGCAGTACTTC. Its translation is CASTRGDRQSYEQYF.